This TCR beta chain came from a study of cytomegalovirus exposure and HLA in healthy donors. A multiplex PCR was run with 60 Vbeta primers and 13 Jbeta primers. The protocol was immunoSEQ multiplex PCR, while the TCRdb copy is restricted to in-frame clones and leaves out a portion. The data show 95,000 to 150,000 clones, approximately 80% seen once. Trimming left V 5 bases short and J 2 bases short, with 10 bases between. The germline CDR1 and CDR2 sequences are GTSNPN and SVGIG (reference sequence). This CDR3 is built from 13 residues. As concerns this clone: What it binds is unknown.

Study-level points and caveats: When a later analysis was performed, an Asian-associated ancestry cluster reportedly had fewer N-insertions than the roughly 700-donor mean. The productive fraction for most TCR beta V segments was about 90% or about 30% in an earlier analysis.

V usage is TRBV30 and J usage is TRBJ2-1, with D possibly TRBD2 on 6 matching bases. Sequenced: PBMCs. The receptor was isolated from a woman aged 40 to 50 in good health and CMV-seropositive. DNA of the CDR3: TGTGCCTGGGCTAGCGAGCCCTACAATGAGCAGTTCTTC. Its translation: CAWASEPYNEQFF.